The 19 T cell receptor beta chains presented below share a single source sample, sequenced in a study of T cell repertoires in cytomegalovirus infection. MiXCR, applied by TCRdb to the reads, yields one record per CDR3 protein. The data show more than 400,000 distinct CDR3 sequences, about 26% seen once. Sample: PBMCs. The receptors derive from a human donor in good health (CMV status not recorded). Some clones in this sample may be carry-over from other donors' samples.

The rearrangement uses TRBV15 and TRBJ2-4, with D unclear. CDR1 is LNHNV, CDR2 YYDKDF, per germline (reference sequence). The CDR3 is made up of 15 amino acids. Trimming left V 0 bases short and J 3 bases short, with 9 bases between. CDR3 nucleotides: TGTGCCACCAGCAGAGATTTGCCTGACAAAAACATTCAGTACTTC. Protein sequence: CATSRDLPDKNIQYF. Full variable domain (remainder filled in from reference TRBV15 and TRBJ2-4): DAMVIQNPRYQVTQFGKPVTLSCSQTLNHNVMYWYQQKSSQAPKLLFHYYDKDFNNEADTPDNFQSRRPNTSFCFLDIRSPGLGDTAMYLCATSRDLPDKNIQYFGAGTRLSVL.

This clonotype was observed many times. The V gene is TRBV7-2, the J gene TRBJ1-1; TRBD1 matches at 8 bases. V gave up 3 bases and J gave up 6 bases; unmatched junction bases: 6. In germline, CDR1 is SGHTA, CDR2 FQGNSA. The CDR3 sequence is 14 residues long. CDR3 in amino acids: CASSFSQGAPEAFF. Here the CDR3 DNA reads TGTGCCAGCAGCTTCAGTCAGGGGGCTCCTGAAGCTTTCTTT.

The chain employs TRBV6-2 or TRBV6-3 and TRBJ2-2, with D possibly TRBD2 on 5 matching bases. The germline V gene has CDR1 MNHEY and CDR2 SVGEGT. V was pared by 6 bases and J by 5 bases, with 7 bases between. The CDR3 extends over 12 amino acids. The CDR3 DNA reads TGTGCCAGCAGGGGGAGAACCGGGGAGCTGTTTTTT. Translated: CASRGRTGELFF.

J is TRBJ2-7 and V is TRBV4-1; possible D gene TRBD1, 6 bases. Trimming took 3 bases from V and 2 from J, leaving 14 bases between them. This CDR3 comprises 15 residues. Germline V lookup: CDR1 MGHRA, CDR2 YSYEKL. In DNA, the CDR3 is TGCGCCAGCAGCCATGTAGGGGGTTCTACCTACGAGCAGTACTTC. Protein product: CASSHVGGSTYEQYF.

This CDR3 is CASSLGGGVQYEQYF. The CDR3 DNA follows: TGTGCCAGCAGCTTAGGTGGCGGGGTGCAATACGAGCAGTACTTC. V is TRBV7-2 and J is TRBJ2-7, with D possibly matching TRBD2 (6 bases). V was shortened by 1 base and J by 4 bases, with 14 bases between the two germline ends. The CDR3 loop spans 15 amino acids. The germline V gene encodes CDR1 SGHTA and CDR2 FQGNSA.

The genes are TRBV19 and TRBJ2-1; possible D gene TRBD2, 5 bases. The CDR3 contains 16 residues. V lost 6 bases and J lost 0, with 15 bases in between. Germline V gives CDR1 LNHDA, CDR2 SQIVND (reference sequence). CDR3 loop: CASRNRLGSSYNEQFF. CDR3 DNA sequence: TGTGCCAGTAGAAACAGACTGGGGAGCTCCTACAATGAGCAGTTCTTC.

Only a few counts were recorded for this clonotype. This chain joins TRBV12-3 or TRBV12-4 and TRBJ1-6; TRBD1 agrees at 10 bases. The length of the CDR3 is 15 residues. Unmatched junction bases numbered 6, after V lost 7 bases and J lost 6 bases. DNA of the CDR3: TGTGCCAGCACCATCCGGGACAGGGGTAATTCACCCCTCCACTTT. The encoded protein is CASTIRDRGNSPLHF.

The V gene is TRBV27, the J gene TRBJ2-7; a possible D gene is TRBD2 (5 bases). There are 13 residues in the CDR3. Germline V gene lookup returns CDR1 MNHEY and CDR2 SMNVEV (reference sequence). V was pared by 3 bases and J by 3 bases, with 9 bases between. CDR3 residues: CASSFRESYEQYF. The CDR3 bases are TGTGCCAGCAGTTTCCGGGAAAGCTACGAGCAGTACTTC.

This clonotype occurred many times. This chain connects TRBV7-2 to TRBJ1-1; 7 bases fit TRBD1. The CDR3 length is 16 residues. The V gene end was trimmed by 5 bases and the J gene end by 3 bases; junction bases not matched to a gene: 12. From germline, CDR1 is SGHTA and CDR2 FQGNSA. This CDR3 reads CASSTFRDSRYTEAFF. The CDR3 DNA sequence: TGTGCCAGCAGCACATTCCGGGACAGTAGATACACTGAAGCTTTCTTT.

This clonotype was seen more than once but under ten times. The CDR3 here is CASRGDSSYEQYF. The CDR3 nucleotides read TGTGCCAGCAGGGGGGACAGTTCCTACGAGCAGTACTTC. This chain uses TRBV6-5 with TRBJ2-7; 7 bases line up with TRBD1. V dropped 6 bases and J dropped 1; count of bases not matched to a gene: 3. CDR3 size: 13 residues. In germline, CDR1 is MNHEY, CDR2 SVGAGI.

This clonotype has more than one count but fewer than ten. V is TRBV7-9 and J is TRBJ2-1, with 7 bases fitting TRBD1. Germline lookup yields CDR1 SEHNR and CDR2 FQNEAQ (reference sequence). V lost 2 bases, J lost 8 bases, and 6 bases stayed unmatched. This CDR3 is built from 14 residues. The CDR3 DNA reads TGTGCCAGCAGCTTAACAGGGGTGCTGGATGAGCAGTTCTTC. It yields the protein CASSLTGVLDEQFF.

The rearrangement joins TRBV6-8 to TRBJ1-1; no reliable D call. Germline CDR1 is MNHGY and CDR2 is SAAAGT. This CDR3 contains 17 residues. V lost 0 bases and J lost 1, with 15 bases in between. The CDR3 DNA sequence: TGTGCCAGCAGTTACTCCTCAGGATTTCGCGAGAACACTGAAGCTTTCTTT. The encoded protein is CASSYSSGFRENTEAFF.

The CDR3 region is CSASPPVGLGNTIYF. CDR3 DNA: TGCAGTGCTAGCCCCCCGGTGGGGCTTGGTAACACCATATATTTT. The chain couples TRBV20-1 to TRBJ1-3; weak D call: TRBD1 (5 bases). Germline CDR1 and CDR2: DFQATT and SNEGSKA (reference sequence). The CDR3 is made up of 15 amino acids. With 3 bases removed from V and 7 bases from J, the gap between germline ends came to 19 bases.

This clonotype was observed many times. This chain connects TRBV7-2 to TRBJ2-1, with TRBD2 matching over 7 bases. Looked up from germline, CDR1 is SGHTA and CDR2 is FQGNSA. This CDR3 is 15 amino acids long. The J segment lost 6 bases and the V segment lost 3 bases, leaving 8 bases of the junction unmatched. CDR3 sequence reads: CASSFRAGWGNEQFF. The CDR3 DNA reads TGTGCCAGCAGCTTCAGAGCGGGATGGGGCAATGAGCAGTTCTTC.

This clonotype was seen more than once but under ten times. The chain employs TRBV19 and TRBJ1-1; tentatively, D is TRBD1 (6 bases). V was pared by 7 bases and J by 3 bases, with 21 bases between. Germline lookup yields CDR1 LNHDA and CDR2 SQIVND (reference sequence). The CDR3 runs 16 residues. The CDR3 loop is CASTPLSGGRDTEAFF. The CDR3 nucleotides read TGTGCCAGTACCCCTCTCTCCGGGGGGCGCGACACTGAAGCTTTCTTT.

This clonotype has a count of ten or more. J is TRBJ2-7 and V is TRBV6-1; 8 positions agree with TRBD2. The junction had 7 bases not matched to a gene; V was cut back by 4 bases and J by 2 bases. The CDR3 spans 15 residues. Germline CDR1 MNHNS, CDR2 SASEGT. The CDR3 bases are TGTGCCAGCAGTGGGGCTAGCGGGCAAGCCTACGAGCAGTACTTC. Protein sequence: CASSGASGQAYEQYF.

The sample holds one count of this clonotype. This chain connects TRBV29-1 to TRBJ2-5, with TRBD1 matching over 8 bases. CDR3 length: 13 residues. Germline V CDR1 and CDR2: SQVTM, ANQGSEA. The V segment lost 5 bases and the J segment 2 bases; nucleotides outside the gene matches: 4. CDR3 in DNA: TGCAGCGTTCCGGACAGGGTACAAGAGACCCAGTACTTC. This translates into CSVPDRVQETQYF.

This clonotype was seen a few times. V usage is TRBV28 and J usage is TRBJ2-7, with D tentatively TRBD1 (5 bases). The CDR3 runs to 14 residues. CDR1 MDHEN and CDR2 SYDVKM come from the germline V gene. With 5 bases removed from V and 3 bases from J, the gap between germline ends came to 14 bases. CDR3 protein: CASSLQGFVYEQYF. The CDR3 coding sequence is TGTGCCAGCAGTCTTCAGGGTTTCGTCTACGAGCAGTACTTC.

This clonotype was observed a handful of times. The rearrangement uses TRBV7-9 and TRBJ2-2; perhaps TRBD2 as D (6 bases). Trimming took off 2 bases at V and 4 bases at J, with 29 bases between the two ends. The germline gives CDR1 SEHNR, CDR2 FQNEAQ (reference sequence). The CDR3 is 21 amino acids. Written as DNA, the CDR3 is TGTGCCAGCAGCTTATCGTCCGGGGTGGGCCCGGGACTCCGCCCCACCGGGGAGCTGTTTTTT. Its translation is CASSLSSGVGPGLRPTGELFF. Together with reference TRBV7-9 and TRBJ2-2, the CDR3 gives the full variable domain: DTGVSQNPRHKITKRGQNVTFRCDPISEHNRLYWYRQTLGQGPEFLTYFQNEAQLEKSRLLSDRFSAERPKGSFSTLEIQRTEQGDSAMYLCASSLSSGVGPGLRPTGELFFGEGSRLTVL.